This TCR beta chain derives from a study of blood T cell repertoires in COVID-19. Overall study context: T cells, B-cell-depleted T cells, or PBMCs provided the cDNA or gDNA that served as material.

Per the authors' pipeline: For nucleated cells, counts were estimated from reference gene primer amplification. Sequencing used immunoSEQ multiplex PCR; TCRdb keeps in-frame clones, though not all of them. The DNA gave D and trimming, while V, J and clone size come from that table. The repertoire holds a few hundred thousand clones, with roughly 86% as singletons. The CDR3 is made up of 12 amino acids. CDR1 SGHVS and CDR2 FQNEAQ come from the germline V gene. The ends were cut back, 5 bases at V and 0 bases at J, with 5 bases in the middle. This sequence was found in a woman under 40 with COVID-19, enrolled during active disease. The chain joins TRBV7-8 to TRBJ2-7; no firm D call. The sample was peripheral blood. CDR3 DNA sequence: TGTGCCAGCAGCCCGGGCTCCTACGAGCAGTACTTC. It is translated as CASSPGSYEQYF.